This T cell receptor beta chain originates from a study of T cell changes during pregnancy in multiple sclerosis. Profiled with immunoSEQ multiplex PCR; TCRdb holds only in-frame clones, not every one. This table has roughly 110,000 clones, roughly nine tenths appearing once. There are 11 residues in the CDR3. V shed 11 bases and J 4 bases; nucleotides not matched to a gene: 4. Germline loops: CDR1 MNHEY, CDR2 SMNVEV (reference sequence). The sequence derives from a female donor with multiple sclerosis, enrolled in a pregnancy study. This chain connects TRBV27 to TRBJ1-2; 7 bases align to TRBD1. The specimen comprised peripheral blood, sampled in the third trimester of pregnancy. The CDR3 DNA reads TGTGCCGCCGGGACAGCCTATGGCTACACCTTC. Protein product: CAAGTAYGYTF.